These 13 T cell receptor beta chains came from one sample sequenced in a study of shared clonotypes between healthy human individuals. Terminally differentiated effector memory CD45RA+ cells were excluded by CCR7 positive selection of CD45RO-negative cells. Generated by immunoSEQ multiplex PCR, the TCRdb table keeps only in-frame clones and is missing some. The sample consists of roughly 1,800,000 clones, about 95% of them appearing once. Material for sequencing was naive CD8+ T cells sorted from blood. The origin of the receptors is a man aged 18 to 29 in good health.

The V call is TRBV2, the J call TRBJ2-1; D gene ambiguous. Trimming took 3 bases from V and 3 from J, leaving 15 bases between them. Germline CDR1 and CDR2: SNHLY and FYNNEI. The CDR3 sequence is 16 residues long. The CDR3 nucleotides read TGTGCCAGCAGTGATAGTGGTGCGAGCTTCTACAATGAGCAGTTCTTC. It yields the protein CASSDSGASFYNEQFF.

The chain uses TRBV5-6 and TRBJ2-7; unclear D gene. Germline CDR1 and CDR2: SGHDT and YYEEEE. V lost 1 base, J lost 0 bases, and 20 bases lay in between. This CDR3 is built from 18 residues. CDR3 residues: CASSLYVGVVKDSYEQYF. In DNA form, the CDR3 reads TGTGCCAGCAGCTTGTATGTAGGTGTAGTCAAGGACTCCTACGAGCAGTACTTC.

This clone was observed once. This sequence joins TRBV27 and TRBJ2-7, with D perhaps matching TRBD2 (5 bases). V gave up 3 bases and J gave up 3 bases, with 12 bases separating them. From germline, CDR1 is MNHEY and CDR2 SMNVEV (reference sequence). The CDR3 consists of 14 residues. The CDR3 DNA follows: TGTGCCAGCAGTTTCTCGGGAAACTACTACGAGCAGTACTTC. It specifies CASSFSGNYYEQYF.

The J gene is TRBJ2-1, the V gene TRBV7-9; D ambiguous. CDR3 length equals 14 residues. In germline, CDR1 is SEHNR, CDR2 FQNEAQ (reference sequence). V lost 0 bases to trimming and J lost 4 bases, with 7 bases between them. CDR3 amino acids: CASSLANLYNEQFF. The CDR3 region has the DNA TGTGCCAGCAGCTTAGCCAATTTGTACAATGAGCAGTTCTTC.

This chain links TRBV7-2 with TRBJ1-1; D is uncertain. V was shortened by 2 bases and J by 0 bases, with 4 bases between the two germline ends. The V gene's germline CDR1 is SGHTA and CDR2 FQGNSA. The CDR3 covers 13 residues. CDR3 DNA sequence: TGTGCCAGCAGCTTAAATGTGAACACTGAAGCTTTCTTT. Protein: CASSLNVNTEAFF.

The rearrangement links TRBV30 to TRBJ2-1, with D maybe TRBD1 (6 bases). Trimming pared 4 bases from V and 3 bases from J, leaving 19 bases between. This CDR3 has 16 amino acids. Per germline, CDR1 GTSNPN and CDR2 SVGIG (reference sequence). Written as DNA, the CDR3 is TGTGCCTGGATTGGGCTTCCGGACAGCCTCTACAATGAGCAGTTCTTC. This sequence encodes CAWIGLPDSLYNEQFF. Supplemented by reference TRBV30 and TRBJ2-1, the full variable domain reads SQTIHQWPATLVQPVGSPLSLECTVEGTSNPNLYWYRQAAGRGLQLLFYSVGIGQISSEVPQNLSASRPQDRQFILSSKKLLLSDSGFYLCAWIGLPDSLYNEQFFGPGTRLTVL.

The chain has TRBV19 and TRBJ1-1; D might be TRBD1 (5 bases). V lost 3 bases, J lost 7 bases, and 15 bases lay in between. Per the germline V gene, CDR1 is LNHDA and CDR2 is SQIVND (reference sequence). The CDR3 spans 14 residues. CDR3 bases: TGTGCCAGTAGTATTCAGGGCGGCACCTATGAAGCTTTCTTT. It encodes CASSIQGGTYEAFF.

The chain carries TRBV25-1 and TRBJ2-7; 8 nucleotides match TRBD2. Germline values: CDR1 MGHDK, CDR2 SYGVNS. CDR3 length equals 15 residues. After removal of 5 bases from V and 4 bases from J, the junction contained 10 bases not matched to a gene. CDR3: CASSQTAGVVYEQYF. DNA for the CDR3: TGTGCCAGCAGTCAGACAGCGGGAGTTGTATACGAGCAGTACTTC.

Here the CDR3 DNA reads TGTGCCAGCAGTTTAGGGGCCGGGAGCAACATTCAGTACTTC. It encodes CASSLGAGSNIQYF. The chain links TRBV27 to TRBJ2-4; a weak D match, TRBD2 (6 bases). The V and J ends lost 2 bases and 7 bases respectively, with 12 bases between them. The CDR3 extends over 14 amino acids. The germline V gene has CDR1 MNHEY and CDR2 SMNVEV (reference sequence).

The chain carries TRBV27 and TRBJ2-7, with 7 bases identical to TRBD2. The CDR3 is made up of 16 amino acids. CDR1 is MNHEY, CDR2 SMNVEV, per germline (reference sequence). Trimming took 0 bases from V and 0 from J; bases not matched to a gene: 5. DNA of the CDR3: TGTGCCAGCAGTTTATCGGCGGGGGAGATCTCCTACGAGCAGTACTTC. Encoded protein: CASSLSAGEISYEQYF.

This clone came up once. The rearrangement joins TRBV9 to TRBJ1-2; D is unresolved. V was cut by 0 bases and J by 0 bases, with 6 bases left in between. CDR1 is SGDLS, CDR2 YYNGEE, per germline. The CDR3 covers 14 residues. The DNA of the CDR3 is TGTGCCAGCAGCGTAGGCGACCCTAACTATGGCTACACCTTC. This sequence encodes CASSVGDPNYGYTF.

This clone was detected only once. CDR3 amino acids: CASSFPGRHGEQYF. CDR3 DNA: TGTGCCAGCAGTTTTCCGGGCAGGCACGGCGAGCAGTACTTC. The chain combines TRBV27 with TRBJ2-7; D gene ambiguous. With 3 bases removed from V and 6 bases from J, the gap between germline ends came to 15 bases. CDR1 and CDR2 from the germline V gene are MNHEY and SMNVEV (reference sequence). The CDR3 runs 14 residues.

The chain is built from TRBV5-4 and TRBJ2-5; D remains unclear. Looked up from germline, CDR1 is SGHNT and CDR2 is YYREEE (reference sequence). The CDR3 is 14 amino acids. Trimming removed 5 bases from V and 1 base from J, with 12 bases in between. The CDR3 DNA is TGTGCCAGCAGGGCCGCGCAGGTCCAAGAGACCCAGTACTTC. Translating it yields CASRAAQVQETQYF.